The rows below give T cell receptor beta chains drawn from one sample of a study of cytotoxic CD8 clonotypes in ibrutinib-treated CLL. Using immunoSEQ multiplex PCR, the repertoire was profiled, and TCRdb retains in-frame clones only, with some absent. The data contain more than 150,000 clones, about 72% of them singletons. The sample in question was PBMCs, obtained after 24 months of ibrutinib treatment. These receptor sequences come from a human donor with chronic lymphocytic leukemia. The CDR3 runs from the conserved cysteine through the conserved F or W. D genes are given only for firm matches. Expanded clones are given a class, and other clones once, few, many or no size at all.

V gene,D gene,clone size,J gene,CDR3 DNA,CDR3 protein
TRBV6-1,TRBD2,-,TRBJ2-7,TGTGCCAGCAGTGTAATGGCGGGAGCTAGCCACGAGCAGTACTTC,CASSVMAGASHEQYF
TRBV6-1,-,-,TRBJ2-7,TGTGCCAGCAGGGAATACTACGAGCAGTACTTC,CASREYYEQYF
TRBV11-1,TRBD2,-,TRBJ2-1,TGTGCCAGCAGCCATCAAGCGGGAATAGCCTACAATGAGCAGTTCTTC,CASSHQAGIAYNEQFF
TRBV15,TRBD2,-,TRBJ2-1,TGTGCCACCAGCAGGCCCGGGACTAGCGGGAGCAATGAGCAGTTCTTC,CATSRPGTSGSNEQFF
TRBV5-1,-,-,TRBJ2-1,TGCGCCAGCAGCTTGGAAACAACCAATGAGCAGTTCTTC,CASSLETTNEQFF
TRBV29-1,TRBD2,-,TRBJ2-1,TGCAGCGTAGAGGGACTAGCGGGAGACACAACCTACAATGAGCAGTTCTTC,CSVEGLAGDTTYNEQFF
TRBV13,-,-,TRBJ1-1,TGTGCCAGCAGCTCACGCCGGACTATGAACACTGAAGCTTTCTTT,CASSSRRTMNTEAFF
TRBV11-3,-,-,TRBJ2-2,TGTGCCAGCAGCTTGGGTGCAGACAACACCGGGGAGCTGTTTTTT,CASSLGADNTGELFF
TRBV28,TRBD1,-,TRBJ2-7,TGTGCCAGCAGAACCGGACAGGGGGTAACCTACGAGCAGTACTTC,CASRTGQGVTYEQYF
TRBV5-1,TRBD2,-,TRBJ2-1,TGCGCCAGCAGCGCCCCTCCGACTAGCTTACGGCTTAATGAGCAGTTCTTC,CASSAPPTSLRLNEQFF
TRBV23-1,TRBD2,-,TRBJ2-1,TGCGCCAGCAGTCAGGGAAGACTAGCGGGAGGCAATGAGCAGTTCTTC,CASSQGRLAGGNEQFF
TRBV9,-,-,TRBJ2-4,TGTGCCAGCAGCGTATTGGCCAACGCGAAATTAAACATTCAGTACTTC,CASSVLANAKLNIQYF
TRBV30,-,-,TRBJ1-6,TGTGCCTGGAGTGACAAGTTCATGAAGGGTAGTAATTCACCCCTCCACTTT,CAWSDKFMKGSNSPLHF
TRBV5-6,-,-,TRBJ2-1,TGTGCCAGCAGCAGGGATAGGTACAATGAGCAGTTCTTC,CASSRDRYNEQFF
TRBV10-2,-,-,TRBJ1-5,TGCGCCAGCAGTGAGCCTCGCAATCAGCCCCAGCATTTT,CASSEPRNQPQHF
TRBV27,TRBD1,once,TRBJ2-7,TGTGCCAGCAGTCCCCGCCCAGGGGGCGGCTACGAGCAGTACTTC,CASSPRPGGGYEQYF
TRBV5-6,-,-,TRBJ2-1,TGTGCCAGCAGCTTGCTGAATCTCCGACTCTACAATGAGCAGTTCTTC,CASSLLNLRLYNEQFF
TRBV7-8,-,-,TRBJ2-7,TGTGCCAGCAGCTTATTCTACGAGCAGTACTTC,CASSLFYEQYF
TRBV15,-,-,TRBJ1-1,TGTGCCACCAGCAGAGCCCAGGGGTGGACTGAAGCTTTCTTT,CATSRAQGWTEAFF
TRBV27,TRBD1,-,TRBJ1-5,TGTGCCAGCAGAGGGACAGGGGGAAATCAGCCCCAGCATTTT,CASRGTGGNQPQHF
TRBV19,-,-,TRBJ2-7,TGTGCCAGTAGGGGGGTAGTAGGAGCCTACGAGCAGTACTTC,CASRGVVGAYEQYF
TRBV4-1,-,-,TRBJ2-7,TGCGCCAGCAGCCAAGGGGAAAGGTCGGTAAGCTACGAGCAGTACTTC,CASSQGERSVSYEQYF
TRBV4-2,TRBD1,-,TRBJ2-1,TGTGCCAGCAGCCAAGATCGGTGGGGAACAGGGGGGAATGAGCAGTTCTTC,CASSQDRWGTGGNEQFF
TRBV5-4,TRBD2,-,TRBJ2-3,TGTGCCAGCAATCCAGGGACTAGCGGCACAGATACGCAGTATTTT,CASNPGTSGTDTQYF
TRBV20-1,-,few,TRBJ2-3,TGCAGTGCTGGGACCCAAGATACGCAGTATTTT,CSAGTQDTQYF
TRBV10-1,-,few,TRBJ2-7,TGCGCCAGCGCGCCCAGCCAGACCTACGAGCAGTACTTC,CASAPSQTYEQYF
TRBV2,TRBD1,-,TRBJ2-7,TGTGCCAGCAGCGGCGGGACAGGGTTCGAGCAGTACTTC,CASSGGTGFEQYF
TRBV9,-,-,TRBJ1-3,TGTGCCAGCAGCGTAAATCCTTTCTCTGGAAACACCATATATTTT,CASSVNPFSGNTIYF
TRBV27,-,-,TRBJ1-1,TGTGCCAGCAGTGACGAGTGGATGAACACTGAAGCTTTCTTT,CASSDEWMNTEAFF
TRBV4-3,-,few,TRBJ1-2,TGCGCCAGCAGCCCCCGCGGGGCAGGGAACTATGGCTACACCTTC,CASSPRGAGNYGYTF
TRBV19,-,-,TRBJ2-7,TGTGCCAGTAGTTCCGGGACGGCATCCTACGAGCAGTACTTC,CASSSGTASYEQYF
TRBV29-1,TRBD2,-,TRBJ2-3,TGCAGCGTTATATGGGGAGGGTCAGATACGCAGTATTTT,CSVIWGGSDTQYF
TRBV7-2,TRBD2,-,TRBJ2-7,TGTGCCAGCAGCCCGACTAGCATTTTATCCTACGAGCAGTACTTC,CASSPTSILSYEQYF
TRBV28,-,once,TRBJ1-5,TGTGCCAGCAGTCCCCTCGTCAAGGGGGATTTGGCCCAGCATTTT,CASSPLVKGDLAQHF
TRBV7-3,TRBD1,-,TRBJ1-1,TGTGCCAGCAGCTTAACGAGGACAGGGGGTAACACTGAAGCTTTCTTT,CASSLTRTGGNTEAFF
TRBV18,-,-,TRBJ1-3,TGTGCCAGCTCACCGGCGGGCGGTGGAAACACCATATATTTT,CASSPAGGGNTIYF
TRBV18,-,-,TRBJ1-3,TGTGCCAGCTCACCAAGGGACTCTGGAAACACCATATATTTT,CASSPRDSGNTIYF
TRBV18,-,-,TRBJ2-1,TGTGCCAGCTCACCGAGGTACCCTAAGTCGGGAAATGAGCAGTTCTTC,CASSPRYPKSGNEQFF
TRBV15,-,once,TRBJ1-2,TGTGCCACTACAGGGAACTATGGCTACACCTTC,CATTGNYGYTF
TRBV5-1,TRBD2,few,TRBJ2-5,TGCGCCAGCAGCTTGGGGTCCCGGGAGGGCCGCGAGACCCAGTACTTC,CASSLGSREGRETQYF
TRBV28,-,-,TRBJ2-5,TGTGCCAGCAGTTTTAGTAGGAACCCTTGGGCCCAGTACTTC,CASSFSRNPWAQYF
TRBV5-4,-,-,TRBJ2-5,TGTGCCAGCAGCTCTCAGTTCAAAGAGACCCAGTACTTC,CASSSQFKETQYF
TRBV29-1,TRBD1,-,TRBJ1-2,TGCAGCGTTGGGGACAGTATGTATGGCTACACCTTC,CSVGDSMYGYTF
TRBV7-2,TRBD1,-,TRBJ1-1,TGTGCCAGCAGCTTAGCGACAGGGCCGTTTACGAACACTGAAGCTTTCTTT,CASSLATGPFTNTEAFF
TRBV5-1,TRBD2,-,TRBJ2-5,TGCGCCAGCAGCCAGCCCGCTAGCGGAGGGGCCCAAGAGACCCAGTACTTC,CASSQPASGGAQETQYF
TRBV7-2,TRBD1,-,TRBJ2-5,TGTGCCAGCAGCTCTCTCAGGGGGTTGGAGACCCAGTACTTC,CASSSLRGLETQYF
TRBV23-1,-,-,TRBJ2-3,TGCGCCAGCAGTCTTCGTAGGGCGGTTGATACGCAGTATTTT,CASSLRRAVDTQYF
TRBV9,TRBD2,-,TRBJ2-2,TGTGCCAGCAGCGGACTTCTTAGCGGGGATAAGAACACCGGGGAGCTGTTTTTT,CASSGLLSGDKNTGELFF
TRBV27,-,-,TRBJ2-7,TGTGCCAGCAGTTTATTCCCAGATGTCTTCGCCTACGAGCAGTACTTC,CASSLFPDVFAYEQYF